This passage covers 29 T cell receptor beta chains from one sample sequenced in a study of blood T cell repertoires in COVID-19. Assay used: immunoSEQ multiplex PCR; TCRdb lists only in-frame clones, some missing. The sample records over 25,000 clones, roughly nine tenths being singletons. The sequenced sample consisted of peripheral blood. These receptors came from a man in his sixties with acute or convalescent COVID-19.

This chain links TRBV5-1 with TRBJ2-1, with 8 bases fitting TRBD2. Germline V gene data show CDR1 as SGHRS and CDR2 as YFSETQ. With V trimmed by 0 bases and J by 9 bases, 8 bases remained unmatched. CDR3 length: 15 amino acids. CDR3 amino acids: CASSLVSGRLGEQFF. CDR3 DNA sequence: TGCGCCAGCAGCTTGGTGAGCGGGAGACTGGGTGAGCAGTTCTTC.

The rearrangement links TRBV28 to TRBJ1-1; 8 bases match TRBD1. CDR1 MDHEN and CDR2 SYDVKM come from the germline V gene. This CDR3 comprises 14 residues. With 5 bases clipped from V and 0 bases from J, the junction kept 2 bases outside the gene matches. CDR3 residues: CASSRTGMNTEAFF. CDR3 nucleotide sequence: TGTGCCAGCAGTCGGACAGGGATGAACACTGAAGCTTTCTTT. Supplemented by reference TRBV28 and TRBJ1-1, the full variable domain reads DVKVTQSSRYLVKRTGEKVFLECVQDMDHENMFWYRQDPGLGLRLIYFSYDVKMKEKGDIPEGYSVSREKKERFSLILESASTNQTSMYLCASSRTGMNTEAFFGQGTRLTVV.

This chain links TRBV5-1 with TRBJ1-4; the D gene is possibly TRBD1 (6 bases). The CDR3 loop spans 15 amino acids. Trimming pared 0 bases from V and 7 bases from J, leaving 13 bases between. Per germline, CDR1 SGHRS and CDR2 YFSETQ. The CDR3 nucleotides are TGCGCCAGCAGCTTGGAAGGGGGGGCAAGTGAAAAACTGTTTTTT. It is translated as CASSLEGGASEKLFF.

This sequence joins TRBV28 and TRBJ2-5; unclear D gene. The CDR3 has 14 residues. Germline V gene lookup returns CDR1 MDHEN and CDR2 SYDVKM. V lost 5 bases and J 4 bases, leaving 14 bases between the germline ends. The CDR3 DNA sequence: TGTGCCAGCAGTCCCGGTCCCGGCGGAGAGACCCAGTACTTC. Its protein product is CASSPGPGGETQYF.

This chain links TRBV6-6 with TRBJ2-3, with 9 bases identical to TRBD2. The junction had 1 base not matched to a gene; V was cut back by 0 bases and J by 3 bases. Germline CDR1 and CDR2: MNHNY and SVGAGI (reference sequence). The CDR3 totals 15 residues. The CDR3 sequence is CASSYSLAGTDTQYF. DNA for the CDR3: TGTGCCAGCAGTTACTCCCTAGCGGGGACAGATACGCAGTATTTT.

The chain is built from TRBV9 and TRBJ2-1; TRBD1 aligns across 9 bases. J lost 4 bases, V lost 0 bases, and 5 bases had no gene match. The CDR3 runs 16 residues. Looked up from germline, CDR1 is SGDLS and CDR2 is YYNGEE. CDR3 protein: CASSVAGTGSYNEQFF. For the CDR3, the DNA is TGTGCCAGCAGCGTAGCCGGGACAGGGTCGTACAATGAGCAGTTCTTC.

The V gene is TRBV7-9, the J gene TRBJ2-1, with 13 nucleotides matching TRBD2. The CDR3 has 16 amino acids. Germline CDR1 is SEHNR and CDR2 is FQNEAQ (reference sequence). V dropped 1 base and J dropped 10; count of bases not matched to a gene: 7. CDR3 bases: TGTGCCAGCAGCTTAGTAACTAGCGGGAGGGCCTGGGAGCAGTTCTTC. Protein sequence: CASSLVTSGRAWEQFF.

The V call is TRBV5-1, the J call TRBJ2-2; possibly TRBD2 for D (5 bases). The V end lost 6 bases, the J end lost 1 base, and 13 bases lay between the germline ends. This CDR3 has 15 residues. CDR1 and CDR2 (germline): SGHRS, YFSETQ. DNA for the CDR3: TGCGCCAGCACCTTCTCGGGGATGAACACCGGGGAGCTGTTTTTT. Translating gives CASTFSGMNTGELFF. Complete variable domain (other parts from reference TRBV5-1 and TRBJ2-2): KAGVTQTPRYLIKTRGQQVTLSCSPISGHRSVSWYQQTPGQGLQFLFEYFSETQRNKGNFPGRFSGRQFSNSRSEMNVSTLELGDSALYLCASTFSGMNTGELFFGEGSRLTVL.

In its sample, this clone was seen once. This chain links TRBV5-1 with TRBJ2-1; 8 bases are shared with TRBD2. Germline CDR1 and CDR2: SGHRS and YFSETQ. The CDR3 spans 14 residues. With V trimmed by 3 bases and J by 6 bases, 5 bases remained unmatched. The CDR3 spells CASSSGGLGNEQFF. The CDR3 DNA sequence: TGCGCCAGCAGCTCGGGAGGGTTGGGCAATGAGCAGTTCTTC.

The chain employs TRBV14 and TRBJ2-7; the D gene is possibly TRBD1 (5 bases). The CDR3 spans 14 residues. Per the germline V gene, CDR1 is SGHDN and CDR2 is FVKESK. Trimming took 3 bases from V and 5 from J, leaving 14 bases between them. In DNA, the CDR3 is TGTGCCAGCAGCCATCTAACAGGAGTCAACGAGCAGTACTTC. It translates to CASSHLTGVNEQYF.

This rearrangement joins TRBV7-9 to TRBJ1-1, with D possibly matching TRBD1 (6 bases). Germline V gene lookup returns CDR1 SEHNR and CDR2 FQNEAQ (reference sequence). V lost 2 bases to trimming and J lost 0 bases, with 10 bases between them. The CDR3 consists of 15 residues. The CDR3 loop reads CASSLTGHLNTEAFF. CDR3 coding DNA: TGTGCCAGCAGCTTAACGGGACACTTGAACACTGAAGCTTTCTTT.

The rearrangement joins TRBV5-4 to TRBJ2-3; TRBD1 matches 9 bases. The V segment lost 3 bases and the J segment 5 bases; nucleotides outside the gene matches: 10. Germline loops: CDR1 SGHNT, CDR2 YYREEE (reference sequence). The CDR3 totals 16 residues. The DNA for the CDR3 is TGTGCCAGCAGCTCAGGGGGACAGGGAGGAGTAGATACGCAGTATTTT. It encodes CASSSGGQGGVDTQYF.

The CDR3 nucleotides read TGTGCCAGTAGTAGCACAGGGGGCTCCTACGAGCAGTACTTC. As protein: CASSSTGGSYEQYF. This chain links TRBV19 with TRBJ2-7; 8 nucleotides match TRBD1. Germline values: CDR1 LNHDA, CDR2 SQIVND (reference sequence). The V gene end was trimmed by 4 bases and the J gene end by 0 bases; junction bases not matched to a gene: 2. The CDR3 is 14 residues long.

This chain links TRBV7-9 with TRBJ1-2; TRBD1 might be the D (6 bases). Trimming shortened V by 5 bases and J by 6 bases, and 13 bases separated the two germline ends. The CDR3 has 13 amino acids. CDR1 SEHNR and CDR2 FQNEAQ come from the germline V gene (reference sequence). The DNA for the CDR3 is TGTGCCAGCAGCCCCCCAGGGGTCGATGGCTACACCTTC. Translating gives CASSPPGVDGYTF.

V gene TRBV7-3 combines with J gene TRBJ2-1, with 11 bases identical to TRBD2. The trim removed 6 bases at V and 6 bases at J, leaving 7 bases unmatched. Germline lookup yields CDR1 SGHTA and CDR2 FQGTGA. This CDR3 spans 15 amino acids. The CDR3 bases are TGTGCCAGCAGTCCTACTAGCGGGAGCATCAATGAGCAGTTCTTC. This gives the protein CASSPTSGSINEQFF.

This clone appeared once. The gene calls are TRBV10-1 and TRBJ2-1, with 9 nucleotides matching TRBD2. CDR3 length equals 13 residues. CDR1 and CDR2 (germline): WNHNN, SYGVQD (reference sequence). With V trimmed by 10 bases and J by 11 bases, 12 bases remained unmatched. The CDR3 protein is CATSSVSGRKQFF. In DNA, the CDR3 is TGCGCCACTAGCTCGGTTAGCGGGAGAAAGCAGTTCTTC.

This chain uses TRBV5-1 with TRBJ1-5; the match to TRBD1 covers 8 bases. This CDR3 has 15 amino acids. Germline values: CDR1 SGHRS, CDR2 YFSETQ. Trimming removed 2 bases from V and 0 bases from J; junction bases left unmatched: 1. The CDR3 DNA reads as TGCGCCAGCAGCTTTGGACAGGGTAGCAATCAGCCCCAGCATTTT. It specifies CASSFGQGSNQPQHF.

This clone has just a few counts. The rearrangement links TRBV7-9 to TRBJ2-2; 9 bases agree with TRBD2. Unmatched junction bases numbered 5, after V lost 7 bases and J lost 5 bases. The CDR3 contains 14 residues. CDR1 SEHNR and CDR2 FQNEAQ come from the germline V gene (reference sequence). The CDR3 protein is CASTPTSGTGELFF. The CDR3 DNA reads as TGTGCCAGCACCCCGACTAGCGGAACCGGGGAGCTGTTTTTT.

The chain employs TRBV7-9 and TRBJ1-2, with TRBD1 matching 9 bases. The CDR3 length is 14 residues. CDR1 is SEHNR and CDR2 is FQNEAQ in the germline V gene (reference sequence). V lost 4 bases to trimming and J lost 3 bases; unmatched junction nucleotides: 3. The CDR3 DNA reads TGTGCCAGCAGCTCCACAGGGGGCGACTATGGCTACACCTTC. This encodes CASSSTGGDYGYTF.

The rearrangement joins TRBV20-1 to TRBJ2-7; TRBD2 matches at 8 bases. Germline V gene sequence: CDR1 DFQATT, CDR2 SNEGSKA (reference sequence). The length of the CDR3 is 15 residues. V dropped 3 bases and J dropped 0; count of bases not matched to a gene: 7. CDR3 protein: CSASPPGGRSYEQYF. The DNA for the CDR3 is TGCAGTGCTAGTCCTCCGGGGGGGCGCTCCTACGAGCAGTACTTC.

The V gene is TRBV28, the J gene TRBJ1-6; 7 nucleotides match TRBD1. This CDR3 contains 14 residues. Trimming cost V 10 bases and J 4 bases; bases outside gene matches: 7. The germline V gene encodes CDR1 MDHEN and CDR2 SYDVKM. The CDR3 here is CATLRGQYNSPLHF. CDR3 DNA: TGTGCCACCCTCAGGGGACAGTATAATTCACCCCTCCACTTT.

The chain employs TRBV11-2 and TRBJ2-3, with D maybe TRBD1 (6 bases). Germline CDR1 reads SGHAT; CDR2 reads FQNNGV. Deletions cut 3 bases from V and 0 bases from J, with 13 bases between. The CDR3 is made up of 16 amino acids. The CDR3 protein is CASSFYRTASTDTQYF. Written as DNA, the CDR3 is TGTGCCAGCAGCTTTTATAGGACAGCCAGCACAGATACGCAGTATTTT.

The gene calls are TRBV3-1 (or the pseudogene TRBV3-2) and TRBJ1-2; a weak D match, TRBD1 (5 bases). The V gene lost 2 bases and the J gene lost 4 bases, with 17 bases spanning the gap. This CDR3 contains 16 residues. Germline-derived CDR1 and CDR2 are LGHDT and YNNKEL (reference sequence). The CDR3 protein is CASSQSPMGGVYGYTF. CDR3 nucleotides: TGTGCCAGCAGCCAATCCCCTATGGGAGGGGTCTATGGCTACACCTTC.

DNA of the CDR3: TGTGCCAGCAGCTTACCTAGGGAGGAGACCCAGTACTTC. Translation: CASSLPREETQYF. This rearrangement joins TRBV7-9 to TRBJ2-5, with a possible D match to TRBD2 (5 bases). The CDR3 contains 13 residues. CDR1 SEHNR and CDR2 FQNEAQ come from the germline V gene (reference sequence). Trimming took off 2 bases at V and 5 bases at J, with 9 bases between the two ends.

The V call is TRBV3-1 (or the pseudogene TRBV3-2), the J call TRBJ2-5, with 7 bases aligning to TRBD2. Germline V gene lookup returns CDR1 LGHDT and CDR2 YNNKEL (reference sequence). V lost 2 bases to trimming and J lost 5 bases; unmatched junction nucleotides: 2. The CDR3 is made up of 13 amino acids. CDR3 sequence: CASSQLRGETQYF. In nucleotides, the CDR3 is TGTGCCAGCAGCCAACTGCGGGGGGAGACCCAGTACTTC.

The chain links TRBV27 to TRBJ1-1; D ambiguous. The V end was cut by 6 bases, the J end by 5 bases, with 22 bases between. This CDR3 region has 16 residues. The germline CDR1 and CDR2 sequences are MNHEY and SMNVEV (reference sequence). CDR3 sequence (DNA): TGTGCCAGCAGCCTACGGGCGGGCTGGGTAGGGACTGAAGCTTTCTTT. Its protein is CASSLRAGWVGTEAFF.

The chain carries TRBV18 and TRBJ1-1, with 7 bases fitting TRBD1. The germline gives CDR1 KGHSH, CDR2 LQKENI. The CDR3 loop spans 14 amino acids. After removal of 5 bases from V and 1 base from J, the junction contained 4 bases not matched to a gene. DNA for the CDR3: TGTGCCAGCTCAAGGACAGGCTCGAACACTGAAGCTTTCTTT. Amino acid sequence: CASSRTGSNTEAFF.

V usage is TRBV4-2 and J usage is TRBJ2-3; D gene unclear. This CDR3 is 17 amino acids long. Germline assignment: CDR1 LGHNA and CDR2 YNFKEQ. Trimming removed 0 bases at V and 1 base at J, with 14 bases between. The CDR3 coding sequence is TGTGCCAGCAGCCAAGAAATGAGCCTATCGGGCACAGATACGCAGTATTTT. Amino acid sequence: CASSQEMSLSGTDTQYF.

The CDR3 nucleotides read TGTGCCAGTAGTATCCGGCTAGCGGGAGTGAAGAGCGAGCAGTACTTC. Its translation is CASSIRLAGVKSEQYF. This chain links TRBV19 with TRBJ2-7, with 10 bases aligning to TRBD2. The CDR3 sequence is 16 residues long. From germline, CDR1 is LNHDA and CDR2 SQIVND (reference sequence). V trimming: 3 bases; J trimming: 6 bases; junction bases outside the gene matches: 11.